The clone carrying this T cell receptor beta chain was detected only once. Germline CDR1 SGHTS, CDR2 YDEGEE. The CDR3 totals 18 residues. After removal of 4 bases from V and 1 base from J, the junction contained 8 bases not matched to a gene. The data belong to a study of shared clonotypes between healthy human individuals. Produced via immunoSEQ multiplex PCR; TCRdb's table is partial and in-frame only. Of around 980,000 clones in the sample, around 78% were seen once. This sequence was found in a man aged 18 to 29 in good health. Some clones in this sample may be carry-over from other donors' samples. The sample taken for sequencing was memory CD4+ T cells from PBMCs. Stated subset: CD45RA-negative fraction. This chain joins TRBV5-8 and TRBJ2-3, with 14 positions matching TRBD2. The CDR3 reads CASSQGTSGRGRTDTQYF. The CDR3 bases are TGTGCCAGCAGCCAGGGGACTAGCGGGAGAGGTCGCACAGATACGCAGTATTTT.